The rows below give T cell receptor beta chains drawn from one sample of a study of cytomegalovirus exposure and HLA in healthy donors. Clones were sequenced by immunoSEQ multiplex PCR, and TCRdb holds only the in-frame ones, with some missing. Among almost 80,000 clones, about 68% were seen once, and the ten largest hold less than 8%. The specimen sequenced was PBMCs. All receptors derive from a woman in her forties or fifties in good health and CMV-seropositive. Each CDR3 is given with its conserved first and last residue. D genes are given only for firm matches. The size field is filled for only some rows; it gives once, few, many or a size class.

>TRBV2|TRBJ2-5|.|13|.
TGTGCCAGCAGTCAGGATTTCCAAGAGACCCAGTACTTC
CASSQDFQETQYF
>TRBV18|TRBJ1-1|TRBD1|16|.
TGTGCCAGCTCACCTTGGGAACAGGGGATGGACACTGAAGCTTTCTTT
CASSPWEQGMDTEAFF
>TRBV10-3|TRBJ1-1|.|11|.
TGTGCCACGGCAGGGGACACTGAAGCTTTCTTT
CATAGDTEAFF
>TRBV5-5|TRBJ2-2|TRBD2|17|.
TGTGCCAGCAGCTTGGCACTAGCGGGGGTAAACACCGGGGAGCTGTTTTTT
CASSLALAGVNTGELFF
>TRBV6-6|TRBJ1-4|TRBD1|15|.
TGTGCCAGCAGTTACGGCGGGACAGCCCCTGAAAAACTGTTTTTT
CASSYGGTAPEKLFF
>TRBV7-2|TRBJ2-5|.|14|few
TGTGCCAGCAGCTTTGACAGGTACCAAGAGACCCAGTACTTC
CASSFDRYQETQYF
>TRBV9|TRBJ1-1|.|13|.
TGTGCCAGCAGCGAAGACTTGAACACTGAAGCTTTCTTT
CASSEDLNTEAFF
>TRBV5-1|TRBJ2-7|.|14|few
TGCGCCAGCAGCTTGGTGTCCAGCTCCTACGAGCAGTACTTC
CASSLVSSSYEQYF
>TRBV10-3|TRBJ2-5|TRBD1|17|once
TGTGCCATCAGGGGGAGTCCGGGACAGGGGCAGGGAGAGACCCAGTACTTC
CAIRGSPGQGQGETQYF
>TRBV7-6|TRBJ2-7|TRBD1|16|.
TGTGCCAGCAGCCCAACCCCGGGACAGGGGCCGCTCGAGCAGTACTTC
CASSPTPGQGPLEQYF
>TRBV6-5|TRBJ2-1|TRBD1|15|.
TGTGCCAGCAGCCAGGACAGGGGGCGAATCAATGAGCAGTTCTTC
CASSQDRGRINEQFF
>TRBV19|TRBJ1-6|.|13|few
TGTGCCAGTACGCACAGGGTAGATTCACCCCTCCACTTT
CASTHRVDSPLHF
>TRBV9|TRBJ2-3|.|14|.
TGTGCCAGCAGCGTAGAAGGGGGGGCAGGTGCGCAGTATTTT
CASSVEGGAGAQYF
>TRBV30|TRBJ2-4|TRBD1|16|once
TGTGCCTGGGATGAGGCAGGGGGTCGAACCAAAAACATTCAGTACTTC
CAWDEAGGRTKNIQYF
>TRBV6-5|TRBJ1-5|TRBD1|13|.
TGTGCCAGCAGTGAAGACAGGGTTGAGCCCCAGCATTTT
CASSEDRVEPQHF
>TRBV5-6|TRBJ1-2|.|13|once
TGTGCCAGCAGCCCCGGACAAAGCTATGGCTACACCTTC
CASSPGQSYGYTF
>TRBV19|TRBJ1-1|.|17|once
TGTGCCAGTAATCCTCCCGCGGGGCGGAACACGGCCAGGGAAGCTTTCTTT
CASNPPAGRNTAREAFF
>TRBV9|TRBJ1-2|.|13|.
TGTGCCAGCAGCCGGGAGGAGACCTATGGCTACACCTTC
CASSREETYGYTF
>TRBV7-3|TRBJ2-3|.|14|.
TGTGCCAGCAGCTTAGATGCGGGGACAGATACGCAGTATTTT
CASSLDAGTDTQYF
>TRBV5-1|TRBJ2-7|TRBD1|14|.
TGCGCCAGCAGCTCCCCCGGGACAGGGGATGAGCAGTACTTC
CASSSPGTGDEQYF
>TRBV7-2|TRBJ2-1|.|14|.
TGTGCCAGCACCCCCGGGTGGCTAGAAAGTGAGCAGTTCTTC
CASTPGWLESEQFF
>TRBV20-1|TRBJ2-5|.|11|.
TGCAGTGGAGGGATCCAAGAGACCCAGTACTTC
CSGGIQETQYF
>TRBV4-1|TRBJ2-7|.|15|.
TGCGCCAGCAGCCAAATACCTAGCCTCGGATACGAGCAGTACTTC
CASSQIPSLGYEQYF
>TRBV30|TRBJ1-3|.|15|.
TGTGCCTGGAGTCGTCTGGGGGCGTCTGGAAACACCATATATTTT
CAWSRLGASGNTIYF
>TRBV11-2|TRBJ1-1|.|14|.
TGTGCCAGCAGCCTCCATCAAGGGGAAACTGAAGCTTTCTTT
CASSLHQGETEAFF
>TRBV7-9|TRBJ2-7|.|11|.
TGTGCCAGCAGCCTCCGTTACGAGCAGTACTTC
CASSLRYEQYF
>TRBV5-1|TRBJ1-2|TRBD1|13|few
TGCGCCAGCAGCCCGGGACAGTACTATGGCTACACCTTC
CASSPGQYYGYTF
>TRBV30|TRBJ2-2|.|14|.
TGTGCCTGGAGTGTGGCGGGGATCACCGGGGAGCTGTTTTTT
CAWSVAGITGELFF